The T cell receptor beta chain described here comes from a study of blood T cells in healthy people across ages. Points from the study as a whole: A greater number of naive CD4+ cells and higher diversity distinguished long-lived donors from aged donors.

Through a sample-barcoded 5' primer and a J-beta primer mix, a second PCR was run for roughly 7 to 12 cycles. TCRdb called the 5' RACE reads again in MiXCR, with one record for every CDR3 protein. Of hundreds of thousands of distinct CDR3 sequences listed, about 32% were seen once; the top ten hold 15%. Germline assignment: CDR1 SGHKS and CDR2 YYEKEE (reference sequence). The CDR3 loop spans 14 amino acids. V lost 3 bases and J 1 base, leaving 11 bases between the germline ends. There are many counts of this clonotype. Its cognate antigen is unknown. The rearrangement joins TRBV5-5 to TRBJ2-7; the D gene is possibly TRBD1 (6 bases). The sequencing sample was made of blood. The clonotype originates from an elderly woman in good health. CDR3: CASSWVGASYEQYF. The CDR3 DNA is TGTGCCAGCAGCTGGGTGGGGGCGTCCTACGAGCAGTACTTC.